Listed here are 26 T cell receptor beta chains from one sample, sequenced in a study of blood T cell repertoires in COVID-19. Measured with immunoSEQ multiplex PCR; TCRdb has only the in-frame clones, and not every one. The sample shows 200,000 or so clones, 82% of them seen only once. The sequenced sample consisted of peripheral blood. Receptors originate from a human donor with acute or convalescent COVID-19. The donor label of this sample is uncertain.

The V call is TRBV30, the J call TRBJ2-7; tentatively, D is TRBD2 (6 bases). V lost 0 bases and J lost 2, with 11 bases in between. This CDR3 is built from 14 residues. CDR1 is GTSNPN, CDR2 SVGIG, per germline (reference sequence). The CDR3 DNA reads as TGTGCCTGGAGTGTAGTTGGAGGGACCTACGAGCAGTACTTC. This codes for CAWSVVGGTYEQYF.

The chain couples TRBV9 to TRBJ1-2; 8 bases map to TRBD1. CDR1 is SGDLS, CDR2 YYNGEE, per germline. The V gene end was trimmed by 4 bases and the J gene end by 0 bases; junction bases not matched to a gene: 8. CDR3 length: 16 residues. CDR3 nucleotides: TGTGCCAGCAGCAGTGACAGGGGAGGGTCTAACTATGGCTACACCTTC. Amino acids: CASSSDRGGSNYGYTF.

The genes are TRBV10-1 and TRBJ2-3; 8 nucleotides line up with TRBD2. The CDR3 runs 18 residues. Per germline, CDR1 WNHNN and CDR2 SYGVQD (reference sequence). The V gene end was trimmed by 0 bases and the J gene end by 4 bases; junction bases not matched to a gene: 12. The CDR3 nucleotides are TGCGCCAGCAGTGAGTCGAAGAGCGGGAGATTCGGGCCAGATACGCAGTATTTT. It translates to CASSESKSGRFGPDTQYF.

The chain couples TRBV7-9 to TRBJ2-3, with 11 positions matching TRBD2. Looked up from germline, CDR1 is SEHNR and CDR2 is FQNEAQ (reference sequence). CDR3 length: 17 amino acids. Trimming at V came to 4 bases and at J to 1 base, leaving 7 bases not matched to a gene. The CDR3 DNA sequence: TGTGCCAGCAGCTCCTGGGGGACTAGCGGACGCACAGATACGCAGTATTTT. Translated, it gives CASSSWGTSGRTDTQYF. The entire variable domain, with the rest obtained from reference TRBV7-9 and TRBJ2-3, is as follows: DTGVSQNPRHKITKRGQNVTFRCDPISEHNRLYWYRQTLGQGPEFLTYFQNEAQLEKSRLLSDRFSAERPKGSFSTLEIQRTEQGDSAMYLCASSSWGTSGRTDTQYFGPGTRLTVL.

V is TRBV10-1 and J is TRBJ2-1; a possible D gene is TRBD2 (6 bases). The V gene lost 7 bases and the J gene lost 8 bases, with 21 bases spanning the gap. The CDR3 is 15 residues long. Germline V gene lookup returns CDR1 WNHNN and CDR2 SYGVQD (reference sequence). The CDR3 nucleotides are TGCGCCAGCAACCGCGGGACCTCAAGGCTCCATGAGCAGTTCTTC. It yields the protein CASNRGTSRLHEQFF.

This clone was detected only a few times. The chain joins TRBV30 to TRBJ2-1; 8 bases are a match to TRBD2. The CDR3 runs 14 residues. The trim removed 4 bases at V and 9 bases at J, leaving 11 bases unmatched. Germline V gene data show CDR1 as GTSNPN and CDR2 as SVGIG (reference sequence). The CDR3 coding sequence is TGTGCCTGGATGGGCAGCGGGAGAGGTGGTGAGCAGTTCTTC. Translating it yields CAWMGSGRGGEQFF.

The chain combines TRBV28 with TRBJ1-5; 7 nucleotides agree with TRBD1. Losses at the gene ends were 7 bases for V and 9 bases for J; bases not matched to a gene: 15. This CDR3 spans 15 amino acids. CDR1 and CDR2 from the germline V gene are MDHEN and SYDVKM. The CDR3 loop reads CASNQGGNAPMPQHF. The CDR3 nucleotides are TGTGCCAGCAATCAGGGGGGAAACGCCCCTATGCCCCAGCATTTT.

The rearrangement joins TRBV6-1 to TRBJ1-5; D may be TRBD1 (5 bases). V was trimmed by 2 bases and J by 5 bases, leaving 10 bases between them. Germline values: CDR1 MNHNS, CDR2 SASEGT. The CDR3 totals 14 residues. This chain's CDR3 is CASSELTGYQPQHF. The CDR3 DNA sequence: TGTGCCAGCAGTGAACTCACAGGATATCAGCCCCAGCATTTT.

The CDR3 loop is CSVGQGINEQFF. The CDR3 DNA is TGCAGCGTTGGACAGGGAATAAATGAGCAGTTCTTC. The V call is TRBV29-1, the J call TRBJ2-1, with 7 bases fitting TRBD1. Germline V gives CDR1 SQVTM, CDR2 ANQGSEA. The trim removed 4 bases at V and 7 bases at J, leaving 4 bases unmatched. CDR3 length: 12 amino acids.

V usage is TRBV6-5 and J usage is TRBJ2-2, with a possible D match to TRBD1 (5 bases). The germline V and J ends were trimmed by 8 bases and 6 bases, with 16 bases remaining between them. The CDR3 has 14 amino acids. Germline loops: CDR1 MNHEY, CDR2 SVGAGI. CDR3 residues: CASDGHYGAGELFF. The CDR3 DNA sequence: TGTGCCAGCGACGGACATTATGGGGCCGGGGAGCTGTTTTTT.

The CDR3 DNA sequence: TGTGCCAGCAGTCGGGCAACTAATGAAAAACTGTTTTTT. It codes for CASSRATNEKLFF. V usage is TRBV27 and J usage is TRBJ1-4; no clear D. CDR3 length: 13 residues. Germline values: CDR1 MNHEY, CDR2 SMNVEV (reference sequence). V lost 5 bases and J lost 0, with 4 bases in between.

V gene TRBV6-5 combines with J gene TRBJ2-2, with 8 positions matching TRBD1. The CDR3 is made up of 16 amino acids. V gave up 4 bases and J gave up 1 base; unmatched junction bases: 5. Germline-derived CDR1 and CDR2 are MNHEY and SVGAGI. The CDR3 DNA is TGTGCCAGCAGTTCACCCGGGACAGGGAACACCGGGGAGCTGTTTTTT. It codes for CASSSPGTGNTGELFF.

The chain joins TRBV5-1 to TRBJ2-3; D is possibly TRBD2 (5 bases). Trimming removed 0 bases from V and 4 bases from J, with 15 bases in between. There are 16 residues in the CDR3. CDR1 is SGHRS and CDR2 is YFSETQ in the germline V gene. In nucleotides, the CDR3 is TGCGCCAGCAGCTTGGGGACCGGGTTGGGAGCAGATACGCAGTATTTT. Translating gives CASSLGTGLGADTQYF. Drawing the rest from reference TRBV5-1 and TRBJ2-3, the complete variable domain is KAGVTQTPRYLIKTRGQQVTLSCSPISGHRSVSWYQQTPGQGLQFLFEYFSETQRNKGNFPGRFSGRQFSNSRSEMNVSTLELGDSALYLCASSLGTGLGADTQYFGPGTRLTVL.

In nucleotides, the CDR3 is TGTGCCAGCATCTCGGCAGGACATTACATTCAGTACTTC. Amino acids: CASISAGHYIQYF. V gene TRBV6-5 combines with J gene TRBJ2-4, with a tentative D call TRBD1 (5 bases). V was trimmed by 7 bases and J by 8 bases, leaving 15 bases between them. CDR1 and CDR2 (germline): MNHEY, SVGAGI. The CDR3 is 13 amino acids.

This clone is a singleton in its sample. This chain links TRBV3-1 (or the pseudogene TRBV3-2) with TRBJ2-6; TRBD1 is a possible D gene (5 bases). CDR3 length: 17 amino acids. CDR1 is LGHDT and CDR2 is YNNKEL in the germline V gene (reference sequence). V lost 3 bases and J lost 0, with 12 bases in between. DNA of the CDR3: TGTGCCAGCAGCCAGTGGGGCCGTAGCTCTGGGGCCAACGTCCTGACTTTC. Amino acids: CASSQWGRSSGANVLTF.

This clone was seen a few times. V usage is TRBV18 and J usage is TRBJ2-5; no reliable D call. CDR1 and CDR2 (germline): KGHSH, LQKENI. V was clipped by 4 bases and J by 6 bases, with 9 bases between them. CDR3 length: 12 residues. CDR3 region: CASSLAAQTQYF. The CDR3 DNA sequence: TGTGCCAGCTCACTGGCGGCTCAGACCCAGTACTTC. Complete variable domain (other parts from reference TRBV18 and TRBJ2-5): NAGVMQNPRHLVRRRGQEARLRCSPMKGHSHVYWYRQLPEEGLKFMVYLQKENIIDESGMPKERFSAEFPKEGPSILRIQQVVRGDSAAYFCASSLAAQTQYFGPGTRLLVL.

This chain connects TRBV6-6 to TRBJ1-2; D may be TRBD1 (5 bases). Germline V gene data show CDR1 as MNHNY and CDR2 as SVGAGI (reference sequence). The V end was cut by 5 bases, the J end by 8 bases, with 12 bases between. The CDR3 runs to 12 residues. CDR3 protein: CASSPPGRGYTF. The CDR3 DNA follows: TGTGCCAGCAGTCCGCCAGGGCGCGGCTACACCTTC.

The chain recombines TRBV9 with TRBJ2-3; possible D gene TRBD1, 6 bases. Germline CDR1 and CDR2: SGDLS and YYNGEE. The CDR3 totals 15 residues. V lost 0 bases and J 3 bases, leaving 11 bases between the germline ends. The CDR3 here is CASSVGPTGTDTQYF. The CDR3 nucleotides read TGTGCCAGCAGCGTAGGACCTACAGGGACAGATACGCAGTATTTT.

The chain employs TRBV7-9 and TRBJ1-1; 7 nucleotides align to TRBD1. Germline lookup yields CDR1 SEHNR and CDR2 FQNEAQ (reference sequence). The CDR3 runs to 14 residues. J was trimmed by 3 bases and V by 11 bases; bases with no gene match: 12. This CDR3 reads CAWGRGQGDTEAFF. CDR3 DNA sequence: TGTGCCTGGGGTCGTGGGCAGGGGGACACTGAAGCTTTCTTT. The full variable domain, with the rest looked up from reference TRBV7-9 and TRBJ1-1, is DTGVSQNPRHKITKRGQNVTFRCDPISEHNRLYWYRQTLGQGPEFLTYFQNEAQLEKSRLLSDRFSAERPKGSFSTLEIQRTEQGDSAMYLCAWGRGQGDTEAFFGQGTRLTVV.

The CDR3: CASSSRGVGLSTDTQYF. In nucleotides, the CDR3 is TGTGCCAGCAGCAGTAGAGGGGTGGGACTAAGCACAGATACGCAGTATTTT. The chain uses TRBV9 and TRBJ2-3; 7 positions match TRBD2. Per the germline V gene, CDR1 is SGDLS and CDR2 is YYNGEE. This CDR3 has 17 residues. The J segment lost 0 bases and the V segment lost 4 bases, leaving 11 bases of the junction unmatched.

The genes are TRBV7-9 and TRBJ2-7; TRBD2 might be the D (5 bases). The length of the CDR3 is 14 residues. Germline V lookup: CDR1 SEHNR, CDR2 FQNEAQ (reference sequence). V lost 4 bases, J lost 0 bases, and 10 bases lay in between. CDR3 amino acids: CASSSGGSSYEQYF. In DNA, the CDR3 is TGTGCCAGCAGCTCAGGAGGATCCTCCTACGAGCAGTACTTC.

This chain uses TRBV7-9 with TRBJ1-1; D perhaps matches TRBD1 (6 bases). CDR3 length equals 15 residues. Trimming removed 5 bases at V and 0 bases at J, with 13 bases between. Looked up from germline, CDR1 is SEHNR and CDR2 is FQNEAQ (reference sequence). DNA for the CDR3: TGTGCCAGCAGCCAACGGACAGCGGTGAACACTGAAGCTTTCTTT. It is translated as CASSQRTAVNTEAFF. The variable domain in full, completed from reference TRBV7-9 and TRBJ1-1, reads DTGVSQNPRHKITKRGQNVTFRCDPISEHNRLYWYRQTLGQGPEFLTYFQNEAQLEKSRLLSDRFSAERPKGSFSTLEIQRTEQGDSAMYLCASSQRTAVNTEAFFGQGTRLTVV.

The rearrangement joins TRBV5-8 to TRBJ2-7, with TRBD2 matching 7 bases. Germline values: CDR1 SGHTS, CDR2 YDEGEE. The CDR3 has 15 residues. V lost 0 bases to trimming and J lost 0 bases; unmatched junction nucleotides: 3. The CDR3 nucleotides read TGTGCCAGCAGCTTGGATCGCGGGAGCTCCTACGAGCAGTACTTC. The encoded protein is CASSLDRGSSYEQYF. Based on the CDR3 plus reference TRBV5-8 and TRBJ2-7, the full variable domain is EAGVTQSPTHLIKTRGQQATLRCSPISGHTSVYWYQQALGLGLQFLLWYDEGEERNRGNFPPRFSGRQFPNYSSELNVNALELEDSALYLCASSLDRGSSYEQYFGPGTRLTVT.

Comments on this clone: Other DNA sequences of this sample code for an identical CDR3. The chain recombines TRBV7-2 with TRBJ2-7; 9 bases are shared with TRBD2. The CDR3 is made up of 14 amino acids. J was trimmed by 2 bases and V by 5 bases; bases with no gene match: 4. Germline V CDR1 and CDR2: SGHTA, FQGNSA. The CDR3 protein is CASSLTSGPYEQYF. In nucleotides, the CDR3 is TGTGCCAGCAGCCTAACTAGCGGGCCCTACGAGCAGTACTTC.

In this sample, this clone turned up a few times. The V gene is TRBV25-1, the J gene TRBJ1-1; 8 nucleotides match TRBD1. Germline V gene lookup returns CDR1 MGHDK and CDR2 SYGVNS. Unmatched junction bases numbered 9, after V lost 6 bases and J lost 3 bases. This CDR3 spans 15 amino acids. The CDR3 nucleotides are TGTGCCAGCAGACTCTCAGGGGGCTGGGACACTGAAGCTTTCTTT. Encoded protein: CASRLSGGWDTEAFF. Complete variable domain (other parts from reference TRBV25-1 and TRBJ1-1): EADIYQTPRYLVIGTGKKITLECSQTMGHDKMYWYQQDPGMELHLIHYSYGVNSTEKGDLSSESTVSRIRTEHFPLTLESARPSHTSQYLCASRLSGGWDTEAFFGQGTRLTVV.

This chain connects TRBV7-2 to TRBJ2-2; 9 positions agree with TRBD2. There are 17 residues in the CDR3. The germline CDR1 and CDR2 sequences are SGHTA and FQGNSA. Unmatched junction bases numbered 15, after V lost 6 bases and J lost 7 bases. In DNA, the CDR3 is TGTGCCAGCAGAAGAGGGGGGGCTAGCGGGACGGTCGGGGAGCTGTTTTTT. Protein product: CASRRGGASGTVGELFF.